One sample yielded the 5 T cell receptor beta chains listed below, sequenced in a study of response to subunit inactivated influenza vaccine. MiXCR was run by TCRdb on the RT-PCR reads, yielding one entry per CDR3 protein. The table has roughly 150,000 distinct CDR3 sequences, roughly a tenth seen once. The material was non-naive T cells sorted from PBMCs, obtained 45 days after vaccination. The receptors shown here come from a man between 50 and 59 years old who received an inactivated influenza vaccine.

At least ten counts were recorded for this clonotype. V usage is TRBV5-1 and J usage is TRBJ2-5, with D tentatively TRBD2 (5 bases). Germline CDR1 reads SGHRS; CDR2 reads YFSETQ. Trimming left V 6 bases short and J 0 bases short, with 15 bases between. This CDR3 has 15 amino acids. The CDR3 loop is CASKSSGYYQETQYF. Written as DNA, the CDR3 is TGCGCCAGCAAATCTTCGGGGTACTACCAAGAGACCCAGTACTTC.

This clonotype showed up just a few times. This chain links TRBV12-3 or TRBV12-4 with TRBJ2-2, with 10 bases aligning to TRBD2. The CDR3 is 15 amino acids. With 5 bases clipped from V and 0 bases from J, the junction kept 0 bases outside the gene matches. This chain's CDR3 is CASSTSGTNTGELFF. CDR3 bases: TGTGCCAGCAGTACTAGCGGGACGAACACCGGGGAGCTGTTTTTT.

This clonotype appeared many times. The chain employs TRBV3-1 and TRBJ2-7, with D unresolved. The CDR3 sequence is 13 residues long. Trimming shortened V by 5 bases and J by 5 bases, and 13 bases separated the two germline ends. Per the germline V gene, CDR1 is LGHDT and CDR2 is YNNKEL (reference sequence). This CDR3 reads CASSEIVGNEQYF. In DNA, the CDR3 is TGTGCCAGCAGCGAAATAGTGGGGAACGAGCAGTACTTC.

The chain employs TRBV4-1 and TRBJ1-4, with no clear D. CDR1 MGHRA and CDR2 YSYEKL come from the germline V gene. This CDR3 is built from 14 residues. Between the trimmed V and J ends, which lost 4 bases and 5 bases, there was a span of 11 bases. The CDR3: CASSLTGTNEKLFF. CDR3 DNA sequence: TGCGCCAGCAGCCTTACCGGAACAAATGAAAAACTGTTTTTT.

This clonotype has a handful of counts. This chain joins TRBV6-2 or TRBV6-3 and TRBJ2-1; D is perhaps TRBD1 (10 bases). Germline CDR1 and CDR2: MNHEY and SVGEGT. This CDR3 contains 22 residues. V gave up 0 bases and J gave up 2 bases, with 29 bases separating them. This CDR3 is CASSYSPGQGIVSGGAYNEQFF. For the CDR3, the DNA is TGTGCCAGCAGTTACTCCCCGGGACAGGGGATCGTTAGCGGGGGAGCCTACAATGAGCAGTTCTTC.